This T cell receptor (beta chain) was identified in a study of beta chain features in type 1 diabetes. Reverse transcription of all isolated RNA meant that expressed TCRB transcripts were sequenced. Naive, central memory and regulatory T cell samples averaged around 3.9 million reads. Clones were read by immunoSEQ multiplex PCR, and TCRdb kept only the in-frame ones, dropping some. The sample records approximately 340,000 clones, over 12% being singletons. Trimming removed 4 bases from V and 6 bases from J; junction bases left unmatched: 3. In germline, CDR1 is SQVTM, CDR2 ANQGSEA. The CDR3 is 12 residues long. There are a few counts of this clone. What it binds is not known. General study results and limits: Although PCR might favor shorter templates, it would do so equally in patients and controls. For patients, the naive, central memory and Treg TCRB repertoires appeared more alike than for healthy donors.

The sequenced sample consisted of naive CD4+ T cells from blood. V and J are TRBV29-1 and TRBJ1-2, with TRBD1 matching over 9 bases. The clonotype comes from a woman younger than 35 in good health. In DNA, the CDR3 is TGCAGCGTTGGGACAGGGGTGAATGGCTACACCTTC. It translates to CSVGTGVNGYTF.